These 25 T cell receptor beta chains came from one sample sequenced in a study of Graves' ophthalmopathy and Graves' hyperthyroidism. Amplified material comprised TCR beta CDR3 regions derived from RNA transcripts. Second-round multiplex PCR came after first-round RT-PCR with HTBI primers. TCRdb used MiXCR to reprocess the multiplex PCR reads, holding one entry per CDR3 protein. The repertoire has about 500,000 distinct CDR3 sequences, approximately 14% of them found once; the top ten carry over 8%. The sequenced material came from blood. The receptors derive from a woman aged 25 to 39 with Graves' ophthalmopathy.

This clonotype was seen at least ten times. The chain has TRBV6-2 or TRBV6-3 and TRBJ1-1, with D maybe TRBD1 (5 bases). The length of the CDR3 is 14 residues. The germline gives CDR1 MNHEY, CDR2 SVGEGT. The V end lost 2 bases, the J end lost 5 bases, and 12 bases lay between the germline ends. The CDR3 bases are TGTGCCAGCAGTTACCTTCCCGGGGGTACTGAAGCTTTCTTT. Protein: CASSYLPGGTEAFF.

In this sample, this clonotype turned up many times. The gene calls are TRBV28 and TRBJ1-2, with D maybe TRBD1 (6 bases). V lost 6 bases, J lost 2 bases, and 10 bases lay in between. CDR3 length: 13 amino acids. Germline CDR1 and CDR2: MDHEN and SYDVKM. The CDR3 DNA reads as TGTGCCAGCAGGGACAGACTAAACTATGGCTACACCTTC. Translated: CASRDRLNYGYTF.

There are many counts of this clonotype. This chain connects TRBV30 to TRBJ2-7, with TRBD1 matching over 7 bases. The ends lost 2 bases at V and 3 bases at J; junction bases unmatched: 7. The CDR3 covers 14 residues. CDR1 and CDR2 (germline): GTSNPN, SVGIG (reference sequence). Here the CDR3 DNA reads TGTGCCTGGAGTAAGGGACAGCTCCTCTACGAGCAGTACTTC. It encodes CAWSKGQLLYEQYF.

This clonotype appeared many times. V is TRBV7-9 and J is TRBJ1-6, with D perhaps matching TRBD1 (6 bases). Trimming left V 8 bases short and J 10 bases short, with 12 bases between. The CDR3 spans 12 residues. Germline V lookup: CDR1 SEHNR, CDR2 FQNEAQ (reference sequence). The DNA of the CDR3 is TGTGCCAGCGCTACAGGGTTATCACCCCTCCACTTT. Its protein is CASATGLSPLHF. Combining the CDR3 with reference TRBV7-9 and TRBJ1-6 gives the whole variable domain DTGVSQNPRHKITKRGQNVTFRCDPISEHNRLYWYRQTLGQGPEFLTYFQNEAQLEKSRLLSDRFSAERPKGSFSTLEIQRTEQGDSAMYLCASATGLSPLHFGNGTRLTVT.

This clonotype was seen ten or more times. The rearrangement uses TRBV27 and TRBJ1-1; tentative D call: TRBD1 (5 bases). This CDR3 is 18 amino acids long. Trimming removed 1 base at V and 1 base at J, with 19 bases between. CDR1 and CDR2 (germline): MNHEY, SMNVEV (reference sequence). The CDR3 DNA follows: TGTGCCAGCAGTTTATTATTCTTTGAGGGACCCTCGAACACTGAAGCTTTCTTT. This codes for CASSLLFFEGPSNTEAFF.

This clonotype was counted many times. V gene TRBV30 combines with J gene TRBJ1-1; no definite D call. Germline CDR1 is GTSNPN and CDR2 is SVGIG (reference sequence). CDR3 length: 12 residues. V gave up 0 bases and J gave up 4 bases, with 6 bases separating them. The CDR3 DNA sequence: TGTGCCTGGAGTGTAATTGGCACTGAAGCTTTCTTT. Translation gives CAWSVIGTEAFF.

This clonotype was seen repeatedly, ten times or more. This chain uses TRBV6-1 with TRBJ2-7, with D perhaps TRBD1 (5 bases). The CDR3 runs 15 residues. CDR1 and CDR2 (germline): MNHNS, SASEGT. Trimming pared 2 bases from V and 3 bases from J, leaving 14 bases between. CDR3 in amino acids: CASSEQRWGIYEQYF. CDR3 DNA: TGTGCCAGCAGTGAACAGAGGTGGGGCATCTACGAGCAGTACTTC.

This clonotype was counted many times. The gene calls are TRBV28 and TRBJ2-7, with 7 bases aligning to TRBD1. CDR3 length equals 17 residues. CDR1 MDHEN and CDR2 SYDVKM come from the germline V gene. V lost 3 bases to trimming and J lost 2 bases; unmatched junction nucleotides: 13. CDR3 DNA: TGTGCCAGCAGTTTTCAGTACCGGGACAGAGAACCCTACGAGCAGTACTTC. Protein sequence: CASSFQYRDREPYEQYF.

In its sample, this clonotype was seen many times. The CDR3 end shows no conserved phenylalanine or tryptophan, and so a read error is likely. Because the CDR3's place on the DNA is in doubt, the DNA is left out and the CDR3 is given as listed by TCRdb. The V and J genes are TRBV20-1 and TRBJ2-7. The CDR3 length equals 8 residues, ends included. Germline CDR1 is DFQATT and CDR2 is SNEGSKA (reference sequence). CDR3 in amino acids: CSARDPDG.

This clonotype was detected many times. The chain joins TRBV15 to TRBJ1-1; D is possibly TRBD1 (5 bases). The germline V gene has CDR1 LNHNV and CDR2 YYDKDF (reference sequence). The CDR3 covers 16 residues. V was clipped by 1 base and J by 0 bases, with 12 bases between them. Written as DNA, the CDR3 is TGTGCCACCAGCAGAGTGGGGGGACTCATGAACACTGAAGCTTTCTTT. Translation gives CATSRVGGLMNTEAFF.

This clonotype showed up many times. J is TRBJ1-2 and V is TRBV6-2 or TRBV6-3; D is undetermined. Germline V gene sequence: CDR1 MNHEY, CDR2 SVGEGT. The CDR3 has 18 amino acids. V lost 4 bases and J lost 0, with 21 bases in between. The CDR3 spells CASSSRRRTVSSNYGYTF. The CDR3 DNA is TGTGCCAGCAGTTCCAGGCGCCGGACGGTGTCATCTAACTATGGCTACACCTTC.

This clonotype was found many times. The CDR3 reads CASSLTGVNTEAFF. CDR3 bases: TGTGCCAGCAGTTTAACTGGGGTGAACACTGAAGCTTTCTTT. The chain has TRBV12-3 or TRBV12-4 and TRBJ1-1; D call uncertain. CDR3 length: 14 residues. Trimming removed 2 bases from V and 0 bases from J, with 7 bases in between.

This clonotype has a count of ten or more. The chain employs TRBV18 and TRBJ1-1; 11 bases align to TRBD1. V was clipped by 3 bases and J by 11 bases; unmatched bases: 5. The germline V gene encodes CDR1 KGHSH and CDR2 LQKENI. This CDR3 has 13 residues. The CDR3 loop reads CASSPKDRGRAFF. The CDR3 nucleotides are TGTGCCAGCTCACCGAAGGACAGGGGGCGGGCTTTCTTT.

In this sample, this clonotype turned up many times. The J gene is TRBJ2-7, the V gene TRBV29-1, with D uncertain. In germline, CDR1 is SQVTM, CDR2 ANQGSEA. The CDR3 is 11 residues long. V was shortened by 5 bases and J by 7 bases, with 12 bases between the two germline ends. The chain's CDR3 is CSVSPLGEQYF. The CDR3, as DNA: TGCAGCGTTTCTCCCTTGGGTGAGCAGTACTTC.

The table lists this clonotype with a few counts. The V gene is TRBV29-1, the J gene TRBJ2-7; 7 positions match TRBD2. The CDR3 is 13 residues long. Per germline, CDR1 SQVTM and CDR2 ANQGSEA. J gave up 1 base and V 4 bases, and 4 bases lay outside the gene matches. The CDR3 reads CSVVLRESYEQYF. In nucleotides, the CDR3 is TGCAGCGTTGTACTGCGGGAGTCCTACGAGCAGTACTTC.

This clonotype was seen repeatedly, ten times or more. This sequence joins TRBV11-2 and TRBJ2-2; 14 nucleotides match TRBD2. Germline V lookup: CDR1 SGHAT, CDR2 FQNNGV. V dropped 4 bases and J dropped 4; count of bases not matched to a gene: 5. CDR3 length equals 17 residues. CDR3: CASSWGLAGVVTGELFF. The CDR3 coding sequence is TGTGCCAGCAGCTGGGGACTAGCGGGAGTTGTCACCGGGGAGCTGTTTTTT.

This clonotype was detected ten times or more. This rearrangement joins TRBV30 to TRBJ2-5; TRBD1 aligns across 7 bases. The CDR3 is 14 amino acids. The J segment lost 3 bases and the V segment lost 3 bases, leaving 7 bases of the junction unmatched. The germline V gene encodes CDR1 GTSNPN and CDR2 SVGIG (reference sequence). Here the CDR3 reads CAWRTQGWEETQYF. In DNA, the CDR3 is TGTGCCTGGAGAACACAGGGGTGGGAAGAGACCCAGTACTTC.

This clonotype was seen more than once but under ten times. The gene calls are TRBV27 and TRBJ1-1; D is ambiguous. The CDR3 is made up of 12 amino acids. Looked up from germline, CDR1 is MNHEY and CDR2 is SMNVEV (reference sequence). V lost 4 bases and J lost 7, with 10 bases in between. This CDR3 is CASSSPVGEAFF. CDR3 DNA sequence: TGTGCCAGCAGTTCGCCCGTAGGTGAAGCTTTCTTT.

Details on this clonotype: This sequence may be a read error, since a much larger clone differs from it by one base. The J gene is TRBJ2-7, the V gene TRBV7-3; 14 bases map to TRBD2. V lost 4 bases to trimming and J lost 4 bases; unmatched junction nucleotides: 3. CDR1 is SGHTA, CDR2 FQGTGA, per germline. This CDR3 region has 15 residues. CDR3 nucleotide sequence: TGTGCCAGCAGCTGGGGGACTAGCGGGAGTTACGAGCAGTACGTC. It is translated as CASSWGTSGSYEQYV.

Of note for this clonotype: A much larger clone lies a single base off, so this may be a read error. This chain joins TRBV6-1 and TRBJ1-6; tentative D call: TRBD1 (6 bases). The CDR3 has 13 residues. Germline values: CDR1 MNHNS, CDR2 SASEGT. The CDR3 coding sequence is TGTGCCAGCAGTTATGCAGGGGACTCACACCTCCACTTT. Translating gives CASSYAGDSHLHF.

Points on this clonotype: A read error may be the cause here, since a much bigger clone is one base away. This sequence joins TRBV12-3 or TRBV12-4 and TRBJ2-7; 9 bases agree with TRBD1. The CDR3 is made up of 15 amino acids. This CDR3 reads CASSLMRQGVYDQYF. The CDR3 bases are TGTGCCAGCAGTTTAATGAGACAGGGGGTATACGATCAGTACTTC.

There are many counts of this clonotype. The chain joins TRBV11-2 to TRBJ2-7, with D unresolved. This CDR3 is 13 amino acids long. Germline lookup yields CDR1 SGHAT and CDR2 FQNNGV. V was trimmed by 0 bases and J by 5 bases, leaving 8 bases between them. The CDR3 nucleotides are TGTGCCAGCAGCTTAGATCGGTTGAACGAGCAGTACTTC. It specifies CASSLDRLNEQYF. Complete variable domain (other parts from reference TRBV11-2 and TRBJ2-7): EAGVAQSPRYKIIEKRQSVAFWCNPISGHATLYWYQQILGQGPKLLIQFQNNGVVDDSQLPKDRFSAERLKGVDSTLKIQPAKLEDSAVYLCASSLDRLNEQYFGPGTRLTVT.

At least ten counts were recorded for this clonotype. V gene TRBV7-9 combines with J gene TRBJ1-1, with 7 bases matching TRBD1. Germline-derived CDR1 and CDR2 are SEHNR and FQNEAQ (reference sequence). V was pared by 6 bases and J by 6 bases, with 7 bases of the junction left unmatched. CDR3 length: 13 residues. The CDR3 bases are TGTGCCAGCAGTCAGAGACAGGGTCCTGAAGCTTTCTTT. Its protein product is CASSQRQGPEAFF.

This clonotype was picked up a small number of times. The chain is built from TRBV30 and TRBJ1-6; TRBD1 matches at 10 bases. The junction had 3 bases not matched to a gene; V was cut back by 2 bases and J by 8 bases. The CDR3 is made up of 14 amino acids. The V gene's germline CDR1 is GTSNPN and CDR2 SVGIG (reference sequence). The CDR3 DNA is TGTGCCTGGAGTACAGGACAGGGGGATTCACCCCTCCACTTT. Its protein is CAWSTGQGDSPLHF.

This clonotype was detected ten times or more. The rearrangement joins TRBV7-2 to TRBJ2-7; tentatively, D is TRBD2 (6 bases). V lost 2 bases, J lost 4 bases, and 15 bases lay in between. Germline CDR1 SGHTA, CDR2 FQGNSA. The CDR3 spans 15 residues. This CDR3 is CASSLNGRGDYEQYF. The CDR3 DNA reads TGTGCCAGCAGCTTAAACGGGAGAGGCGATTACGAGCAGTACTTC.